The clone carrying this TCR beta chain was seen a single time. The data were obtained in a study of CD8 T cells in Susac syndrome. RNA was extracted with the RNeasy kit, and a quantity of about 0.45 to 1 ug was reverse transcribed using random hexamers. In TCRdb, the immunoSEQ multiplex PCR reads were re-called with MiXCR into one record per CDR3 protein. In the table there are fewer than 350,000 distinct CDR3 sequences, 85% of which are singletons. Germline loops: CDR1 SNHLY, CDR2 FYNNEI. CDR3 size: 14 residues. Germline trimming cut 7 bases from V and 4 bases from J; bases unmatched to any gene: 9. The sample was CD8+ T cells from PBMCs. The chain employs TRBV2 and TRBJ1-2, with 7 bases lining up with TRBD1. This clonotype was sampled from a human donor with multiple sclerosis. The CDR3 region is CASTPGQLFYGYTF. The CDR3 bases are TGTGCCAGCACTCCGGGACAGCTGTTCTATGGCTACACCTTC.